This T cell receptor (beta chain) was profiled in a study of CD8 T cells in ankylosing spondylitis. CDR1 is SGHTA and CDR2 is FQGNSA in the germline V gene. The CDR3 sequence is 15 residues long. V trimming: 2 bases; J trimming: 4 bases; junction bases outside the gene matches: 5. To note about this clonotype: Its antigen is unknown.

Study findings and constraints: CD8+ disease-linked clones were present at relatively low frequencies in blood. Earlier work had already found some motif variants in reactive arthritis synovial fluid and blood.

TCRdb re-derived calls from the 5' RACE reads in MiXCR, one entry per CDR3 protein. Counted here are some 220,000 distinct CDR3 sequences, 8.2% occurring once; the ten biggest clones make up roughly 5%. This chain joins TRBV7-2 and TRBJ1-5, with TRBD1 matching 7 bases. This clonotype originated in a female donor with ankylosing spondylitis or in good health (not recorded which). The source material was blood, either unsorted or a sorted T cell fraction (not recorded which). The CDR3 region is CASSLWGDRNQPQHF. For the CDR3, the DNA is TGTGCCAGCAGCTTATGGGGGGACAGAAATCAGCCCCAGCATTTT.